The next 9 T cell receptor beta chains were all read from a single sample in a study of T cells after yellow fever vaccination. TCRdb ran MiXCR on the 5' RACE reads and lists one entry per CDR3 protein. The sample lists a few hundred thousand distinct CDR3 sequences, approximately 21% occurring once. This material consisted of PBMCs, taken 15 days after the yellow fever booster vaccination. All receptors derive from a man aged 25 to 40 who received the YFV17D yellow fever vaccine.

This chain uses TRBV9 with TRBJ2-1; 7 positions match TRBD2. The V gene end was trimmed by 3 bases and the J gene end by 6 bases; junction bases not matched to a gene: 9. CDR3 length: 15 amino acids. CDR1 SGDLS and CDR2 YYNGEE come from the germline V gene. The DNA for the CDR3 is TGTGCCAGCAGCGGGGTCACGGGCGGGAGCAATGAGCAGTTCTTC. Translating gives CASSGVTGGSNEQFF.

The V gene is TRBV7-9, the J gene TRBJ2-7; D remains unclear. V was pared by 1 base and J by 3 bases, with 13 bases between. The CDR3 runs to 15 residues. The germline V gene has CDR1 SEHNR and CDR2 FQNEAQ (reference sequence). CDR3 nucleotide sequence: TGTGCCAGCAGCTTAGGTGGTGCTCAAGGCTACGAGCAGTACTTC. Encoded protein: CASSLGGAQGYEQYF. Filled out from reference TRBV7-9 and TRBJ2-7, the complete variable domain reads DTGVSQNPRHKITKRGQNVTFRCDPISEHNRLYWYRQTLGQGPEFLTYFQNEAQLEKSRLLSDRFSAERPKGSFSTLEIQRTEQGDSAMYLCASSLGGAQGYEQYFGPGTRLTVT.

This clonotype was counted between two and nine times. The chain links TRBV27 to TRBJ2-2; TRBD1 matches 7 bases. Looked up from germline, CDR1 is MNHEY and CDR2 is SMNVEV (reference sequence). This CDR3 contains 13 residues. V lost 6 bases and J lost 7; bases outside the gene matches: 5. The CDR3 loop reads CASRPDRFGELFF. CDR3 in DNA: TGTGCCAGCAGACCGGACAGGTTCGGGGAGCTGTTTTTT.

The chain is built from TRBV7-2 and TRBJ2-1; no clear D. Germline loops: CDR1 SGHTA, CDR2 FQGNSA. This CDR3 comprises 16 residues. Trimming pared 3 bases from V and 7 bases from J, leaving 19 bases between. The CDR3, as DNA: TGTGCCAGCAGCTTCCATACAACATCCTTCCCAAATGAGCAGTTCTTC. Its protein is CASSFHTTSFPNEQFF.

This clonotype was observed at least ten times. The gene calls are TRBV15 and TRBJ2-1, with 9 nucleotides matching TRBD2. J gave up 10 bases and V 0 bases, and 7 bases lay outside the gene matches. The CDR3 consists of 15 residues. Germline CDR1 LNHNV, CDR2 YYDKDF (reference sequence). The CDR3 DNA is TGTGCCACCAGCAGAGATATTGCGGGAGGGAGGGAGCAGTTCTTC. Its translation: CATSRDIAGGREQFF.

The chain combines TRBV6-2 or TRBV6-3 with TRBJ2-7; D might be TRBD2 (5 bases). From germline, CDR1 is MNHEY and CDR2 SVGEGT. V was trimmed by 2 bases and J by 2 bases, leaving 10 bases between them. This CDR3 comprises 14 residues. The CDR3 DNA follows: TGTGCCAGCAGTTACCGAGGGATCCCCTACGAGCAGTACTTC. Amino acids: CASSYRGIPYEQYF.

There are a few counts of this clonotype. The chain joins TRBV6-5 to TRBJ2-7; no definite D call. V shed 2 bases and J shed 1 base, with 6 bases lying between them. This CDR3 has 13 residues. CDR1 MNHEY and CDR2 SVGAGI come from the germline V gene. CDR3 residues: CASSYKPSYEQYF. The CDR3, as DNA: TGTGCCAGCAGTTACAAGCCGTCCTACGAGCAGTACTTC.

V usage is TRBV20-1 and J usage is TRBJ2-2; D might be TRBD2 (5 bases). Between the trimmed V and J ends, which lost 0 bases and 0 bases, there was a span of 14 bases. Germline values: CDR1 DFQATT, CDR2 SNEGSKA (reference sequence). The CDR3 is 17 residues long. This CDR3 reads CSARDRRAAANTGELFF. The CDR3 region has the DNA TGCAGTGCTAGAGATAGGCGGGCGGCAGCGAACACCGGGGAGCTGTTTTTT.

This clonotype turned up a few times. The chain is built from TRBV6-2 or TRBV6-3 and TRBJ2-1; D gene ambiguous. The CDR3 consists of 15 residues. CDR1 and CDR2 (germline): MNHEY, SVGEGT. The V end was cut by 0 bases, the J end by 9 bases, with 15 bases between. This CDR3 is CASSYSRLPLSEQFF. Written as DNA, the CDR3 is TGTGCCAGCAGTTACTCGCGCCTACCTCTCAGTGAGCAGTTCTTC.